The 21 T cell receptor beta chains reported below all come from one sample, sequenced in a study of Ad26.COV2.S vaccination and SARS-CoV-2 variants. Noted treatment: around 19 received Ad26.COV2.S at low or high dose, single or two shots; roughly five received placebo; per-sample allocation not given. Each sample was drawn 63 days after the first injection (of vaccine or placebo). TCRdb's table, derived via immunoSEQ multiplex PCR, lists solely in-frame clones and lacks some. The sample contains 350,000 to 400,000 clones, approximately 86% of which appear only once. The sample here was peripheral blood, taken in a trial of Ad26.COV2.S vaccine versus placebo. These TCRs come from a person aged 18 to 59 who received the Ad26.COV2.S COVID-19 vaccine or a placebo.

The chain joins TRBV4-1 to TRBJ1-5; TRBD1 aligns across 8 bases. CDR3 length: 18 residues. Germline trimming cut 1 base from V and 2 bases from J; bases unmatched to any gene: 10. The germline V gene encodes CDR1 MGHRA and CDR2 YSYEKL. CDR3 protein: CASSQGFGTGSGNQPQHF. The CDR3 DNA sequence: TGCGCCAGCAGCCAAGGATTCGGGACAGGATCGGGCAATCAGCCCCAGCATTTT.

The chain employs TRBV5-1 and TRBJ1-2; D possibly corresponds to TRBD1 (5 bases). The V and J ends lost 4 bases and 5 bases respectively, with 12 bases between them. The CDR3 is 13 residues long. The germline V gene has CDR1 SGHRS and CDR2 YFSETQ. The DNA of the CDR3 is TGCGCCAGCAGCGGCAGGGTGGAGTATGGCTACACCTTC. This gives the protein CASSGRVEYGYTF.

V usage is TRBV4-1 and J usage is TRBJ1-5, with TRBD1 matching 8 bases. The germline V gene has CDR1 MGHRA and CDR2 YSYEKL. V was clipped by 0 bases and J by 7 bases; unmatched bases: 5. The CDR3 runs to 15 residues. The CDR3: CASSQESRGLQPQHF. The CDR3 DNA follows: TGCGCCAGCAGCCAAGAAAGCAGGGGGCTGCAGCCCCAGCATTTT.

This clone came up a few times. J is TRBJ1-3 and V is TRBV3-1 (or the pseudogene TRBV3-2); 7 bases agree with TRBD1. Per the germline V gene, CDR1 is LGHDT and CDR2 is YNNKEL (reference sequence). The CDR3 contains 13 residues. Trimming cost V 4 bases and J 4 bases; bases outside gene matches: 1. CDR3 nucleotides: TGTGCCAGCAGCCGACAGGGAGGAAACACCATATATTTT. Amino acid sequence: CASSRQGGNTIYF.

V gene TRBV9 combines with J gene TRBJ1-2; the D is unclear. The CDR3 totals 13 residues. Trimming pared 1 base from V and 0 bases from J, leaving 4 bases between. Germline V gives CDR1 SGDLS, CDR2 YYNGEE. The CDR3 nucleotides are TGTGCCAGCAGCGTATCATCTAACTATGGCTACACCTTC. Its protein is CASSVSSNYGYTF.

This clone was recorded only once. This chain connects TRBV5-6 to TRBJ1-5, with D maybe TRBD1 (6 bases). From germline, CDR1 is SGHDT and CDR2 YYEEEE. The V and J ends lost 4 bases and 6 bases respectively, with 14 bases between them. The CDR3 is 14 residues long. The CDR3 spells CASSLGGGSQPQHF. For the CDR3, the DNA is TGTGCCAGCAGCCTGGGGGGGGGCAGTCAGCCCCAGCATTTT.

V is TRBV27 and J is TRBJ2-7; D ambiguous. This CDR3 is built from 14 residues. V shed 5 bases and J shed 0 bases, with 11 bases lying between them. The V gene's germline CDR1 is MNHEY and CDR2 SMNVEV (reference sequence). The CDR3 here is CASSPRGTSYEQYF. The CDR3, as DNA: TGTGCCAGCAGTCCTCGCGGAACCTCCTACGAGCAGTACTTC.

The chain recombines TRBV7-2 with TRBJ2-5; a weak D match, TRBD2 (5 bases). The V gene's germline CDR1 is SGHTA and CDR2 FQGNSA. V was clipped by 5 bases and J by 4 bases, with 11 bases between them. CDR3 length: 13 residues. CDR3 in amino acids: CASSPGVGETQYF. Written as DNA, the CDR3 is TGTGCCAGCAGCCCCGGGGTGGGAGAGACCCAGTACTTC.

The V and J genes are TRBV24-1 and TRBJ2-4, with TRBD1 matching 10 bases. This CDR3 contains 19 residues. The trim removed 7 bases at V and 2 bases at J, leaving 16 bases unmatched. Germline V CDR1 and CDR2: KGHDR, SFDVKD. CDR3 region: CATRVHPPGTGDPKNIQYF. CDR3 nucleotide sequence: TGTGCCACCAGAGTCCACCCCCCTGGGACAGGGGATCCCAAAAACATTCAGTACTTC.

About this clone: This CDR3 is also generated by other DNA sequences in the sample. This chain links TRBV19 with TRBJ1-1, with no clear D. This CDR3 contains 13 residues. V lost 3 bases, J lost 1 base, and 6 bases lay in between. Germline CDR1 is LNHDA and CDR2 is SQIVND (reference sequence). CDR3 in amino acids: CASSISANTEAFF. CDR3 nucleotides: TGTGCCAGTAGTATTTCTGCGAACACTGAAGCTTTCTTT.

The chain employs TRBV5-1 and TRBJ2-2, with D possibly being TRBD1 (6 bases). The germline gives CDR1 SGHRS, CDR2 YFSETQ. The CDR3 totals 16 residues. The V and J ends lost 2 bases and 0 bases respectively, with 11 bases between them. CDR3 loop: CASSFLGQPNTGELFF. The CDR3 coding sequence is TGCGCCAGCAGCTTTCTCGGACAGCCGAACACCGGGGAGCTGTTTTTT.

This rearrangement joins TRBV5-4 to TRBJ1-2, with 7 bases aligning to TRBD1. The CDR3 runs 15 residues. V lost 7 bases, J lost 0 bases, and 9 bases stayed unmatched. Germline values: CDR1 SGHNT, CDR2 YYREEE (reference sequence). The chain's CDR3 is CASGQGGSANYGYTF. DNA for the CDR3: TGTGCCAGCGGACAAGGGGGCTCAGCTAACTATGGCTACACCTTC.

The chain recombines TRBV7-8 with TRBJ2-2, with D possibly matching TRBD1 (6 bases). V dropped 3 bases and J dropped 5 bases, with 16 bases sitting between them. The CDR3 has 16 residues. The germline V gene has CDR1 SGHVS and CDR2 FQNEAQ. CDR3 in amino acids: CASSFRVGAPTGELFF. DNA of the CDR3: TGTGCCAGCAGCTTCCGGGTGGGGGCTCCAACCGGGGAGCTGTTTTTT.

The CDR3 region has the DNA TGCGCCAGCAGCTTATTAACAGGGCTTACTGAAGCTTTCTTT. Its protein is CASSLLTGLTEAFF. V is TRBV5-1 and J is TRBJ1-1, with D possibly TRBD1 on 6 matching bases. The length of the CDR3 is 14 residues. Looked up from germline, CDR1 is SGHRS and CDR2 is YFSETQ. The V end was cut by 2 bases, the J end by 5 bases, with 13 bases between.

The genes are TRBV19 and TRBJ1-5; 7 bases match TRBD1. The V segment lost 3 bases and the J segment 15 bases; nucleotides outside the gene matches: 14. Germline CDR1 reads LNHDA; CDR2 reads SQIVND (reference sequence). The CDR3 consists of 14 residues. CDR3 region: CASSIGTAPDPRHF. CDR3 DNA sequence: TGTGCCAGTAGTATCGGGACAGCCCCCGACCCGCGGCATTTT.

This clone was counted only a few times. The chain uses TRBV10-3 and TRBJ2-2; D may be TRBD2 (7 bases). The CDR3 has 16 residues. Germline V gives CDR1 ENHRY, CDR2 SYGVKD. Trimming removed 4 bases from V and 6 bases from J, with 18 bases in between. The CDR3 sequence: CAISVTGGAESGELFF. In DNA form, the CDR3 reads TGTGCCATCAGTGTTACGGGGGGCGCAGAATCCGGGGAGCTGTTTTTT.

This clone was counted only a few times. This CDR3 is CASSQEPVPGNQPQHF. The CDR3 DNA sequence: TGCGCCAGCAGCCAAGAGCCCGTGCCAGGCAATCAGCCCCAGCATTTT. The chain joins TRBV4-1 to TRBJ1-5; unclear D gene. The CDR3 is 16 amino acids. V was pared by 0 bases and J by 2 bases, with 11 bases between. Germline CDR1 MGHRA, CDR2 YSYEKL.

The chain links TRBV15 to TRBJ1-6; TRBD1 matches 8 bases. Germline V gene data show CDR1 as LNHNV and CDR2 as YYDKDF (reference sequence). V shed 2 bases, J shed 0 bases, and the junction held 9 bases outside the gene matches. The CDR3 runs 19 residues. The CDR3 region is CATSRRRTGQSSYNSPLHF. The CDR3 DNA sequence: TGTGCCACCAGCAGACGGAGGACAGGGCAGAGCTCCTATAATTCACCCCTCCACTTT.

V and J are TRBV6-5 and TRBJ1-1; 8 bases line up with TRBD1. J gave up 4 bases and V 4 bases, and 8 bases lay outside the gene matches. In germline, CDR1 is MNHEY, CDR2 SVGAGI. This CDR3 comprises 15 residues. CDR3 bases: TGTGCCAGCAGTTTCCGACAGGGGAGGGGCACTGAAGCTTTCTTT. This sequence encodes CASSFRQGRGTEAFF.

J is TRBJ1-2 and V is TRBV13; TRBD1 agrees at 7 bases. V shed 0 bases and J 8 bases; nucleotides not matched to a gene: 3. Germline lookup yields CDR1 PRHDT and CDR2 FYEKMQ (reference sequence). This CDR3 has 13 residues. The CDR3 DNA reads as TGTGCCAGCAGCTTAGGGACAGGGAGGGGCTACACCTTC. It codes for CASSLGTGRGYTF.

This rearrangement joins TRBV10-3 to TRBJ2-6; 7 bases agree with TRBD1. The V and J ends lost 7 bases and 2 bases, in that order; junction bases with no gene match: 8. Germline V CDR1 and CDR2: ENHRY, SYGVKD. The CDR3 is 16 residues long. CDR3 coding DNA: TGTGCCATCACCGCGACAGGGAACGCTGGGGCCAACGTCCTGACTTTC. As protein: CAITATGNAGANVLTF.